One sample yielded the 14 T cell receptor beta chains listed below, sequenced in a study of Graves' ophthalmopathy and Graves' hyperthyroidism. RNA served as the template for amplifying TCR beta CDR3 regions. A first-round RT-PCR used HTBI primers, followed by a second-round multiplex PCR. TCRdb redid the calling of the multiplex PCR reads with MiXCR, one entry per CDR3 protein. This sample carries 500,000 to 800,000 distinct CDR3 sequences, about 40% of them seen once, and the ten largest clones take under 3.5%. The sample consisted of peripheral blood. The receptors stem from an adult man with Graves' ophthalmopathy.

This clonotype was found a few times. The rearrangement joins TRBV10-3 to TRBJ2-5; no reliable D call. Near its end, the DNA agrees better with TRBJ2-1, so the J call may be wrong. The CDR3 is 14 amino acids. Germline V lookup: CDR1 ENHRY, CDR2 SYGVKD. Here the CDR3 reads CAISESTEYNEQFF. The DNA of the CDR3 is TGTGCCATCAGTGAGTCGACGGAATACAATGAGCAGTTCTTC.

This clonotype was seen more than once but under ten times. This chain links TRBV6-5 with TRBJ2-2; no clear D. This CDR3 spans 14 amino acids. The germline V and J ends were trimmed by 0 bases and 4 bases, with 6 bases remaining between them. Germline CDR1 is MNHEY and CDR2 is SVGAGI. The CDR3 DNA reads as TGTGCCAGCAGTTACTCCGCCCCCACCGGGGAGCTGTTTTTT. Its protein product is CASSYSAPTGELFF.

This clonotype was observed a handful of times. The V call is TRBV24-1, the J call TRBJ2-6; D gene uncertain. The germline V gene has CDR1 KGHDR and CDR2 SFDVKD. V dropped 6 bases and J dropped 0 bases, with 5 bases sitting between them. The CDR3 length is 14 residues. The CDR3 DNA sequence: TGTGCCACCAGTCCCGACTCTGGGGCCAACGTCCTGACTTTC. This encodes CATSPDSGANVLTF.

As concerns this clonotype: Possible read error: a much larger clone is one base away. The V and J genes are TRBV9 and TRBJ2-2; 9 nucleotides line up with TRBD2. The CDR3 runs to 14 residues. CDR1 and CDR2 (germline): SGDLS, YYNGEE. Trimming cost V 4 bases and J 5 bases; bases outside gene matches: 3. This chain's CDR3 is CASSTSGGTGELFF. CDR3 sequence (DNA): TGTGCCAGCAGCACCAGCGGGGGGACCGGGGAGCTGTTTTTT.

The chain carries TRBV2 and TRBJ1-2; TRBD1 is a possible D gene (5 bases). V was pared by 8 bases and J by 6 bases, with 13 bases between. The CDR3 spans 12 residues. Germline V gene lookup returns CDR1 SNHLY and CDR2 FYNNEI. In DNA form, the CDR3 reads TGTGCCAGCCGTTCAAGGGGAGATGGCTACACCTTC. It is translated as CASRSRGDGYTF.

Points on this clonotype: This sequence may be a read error, since a much larger clone differs from it by one base. The rearrangement joins TRBV19 to TRBJ1-5, with D possibly matching TRBD1 (6 bases). Germline V CDR1 and CDR2: LNHDA, SQIVND (reference sequence). This CDR3 is 16 amino acids long. CDR3 sequence reads: CASSISGVLSTQPQHF. The DNA of the CDR3 is TGTGCCAGTAGTATATCAGGGGTATTGAGCACTCAGCCCCAGCATTTT.

This clonotype was observed a few times. The chain combines TRBV7-8 with TRBJ2-7, with 10 bases lining up with TRBD2. The CDR3 spans 16 residues. CDR1 is SGHVS, CDR2 FQNEAQ, per germline. V was clipped by 2 bases and J by 1 base; unmatched bases: 5. The DNA for the CDR3 is TGTGCCAGCAGCTTAATGGGGACTAGCGCTTCCTACGAGCAGTACTTC. Encoded protein: CASSLMGTSASYEQYF.

At least ten counts were recorded for this clonotype. The DNA of the CDR3 is TGTGCCAGCGGTCCCCTTCTGAACACTGAAGCTTTCTTT. Its protein is CASGPLLNTEAFF. The gene calls are TRBV2 and TRBJ1-1; D unclear. V was shortened by 8 bases and J by 0 bases, with 10 bases between the two germline ends. From germline, CDR1 is SNHLY and CDR2 FYNNEI. The length of the CDR3 is 13 residues.

To note about this clonotype: This sequence may be a read error, since a much larger clone differs from it by one base. The genes are TRBV2 and TRBJ1-2; D not certain. The CDR3 runs to 14 residues. The germline V and J ends were trimmed by 7 bases and 4 bases, with 16 bases remaining between them. Germline V lookup: CDR1 SNHLY, CDR2 FYNNEI. CDR3 nucleotides: TGTGCCAGCACCACTAGCCCGAACGTCTATGGCTACACCTTC. Its protein is CASTTSPNVYGYTF.

The chain has TRBV11-2 and TRBJ1-5; perhaps TRBD1 as D (5 bases). CDR1 is SGHAT and CDR2 is FQNNGV in the germline V gene. V was trimmed by 5 bases and J by 11 bases, leaving 19 bases between them. The CDR3 covers 14 residues. The CDR3 sequence: CASSPGGTQETQHF. The CDR3 coding sequence is TGTGCCAGCAGCCCCGGGGGGACCCAAGAGACCCAGCATTTT.

There are many counts of this clonotype. The V call is TRBV7-8, the J call TRBJ2-2; D not certain. The germline V and J ends were trimmed by 1 base and 0 bases, with 9 bases remaining between them. The germline V gene encodes CDR1 SGHVS and CDR2 FQNEAQ. The CDR3 is 16 amino acids. The CDR3 sequence: CASSLGGASNTGELFF. CDR3 sequence (DNA): TGTGCCAGCAGCTTAGGAGGAGCGTCGAACACCGGGGAGCTGTTTTTT.

The CDR3 DNA is TGTGCCAGCAGCTTAATGGGGTGGGTTTCTAACTATGGCTACACCTTC. It encodes CASSLMGWVSNYGYTF. The V gene is TRBV7-2, the J gene TRBJ1-2; D unclear. Trimming cost V 2 bases and J 0 bases, with 13 bases left between them. The CDR3 is 16 residues long. Germline V gene lookup returns CDR1 SGHTA and CDR2 FQGNSA.

Concerning this clonotype: Given the absence of the conserved phenylalanine or tryptophan at the CDR3 end, a read error is likely. The chain combines TRBV9 with TRBJ2-5; 8 bases line up with TRBD1. CDR1 and CDR2 from the germline V gene are SGDLS and YYNGEE. J was trimmed by 5 bases and V by 5 bases; bases with no gene match: 8. The length of the CDR3 is 14 residues. CDR3 in amino acids: CASSSLTGAETQYC. In nucleotides, the CDR3 is TGTGCCAGCAGTTCCTTGACAGGGGCCGAGACCCAGTACTGC.

The V call is TRBV7-2, the J call TRBJ2-5; TRBD1 or TRBD2 may be the D gene (6 bases each). The CDR3 runs 15 residues. V lost 1 base, J lost 5 bases, and 14 bases lay in between. Germline values: CDR1 SGHTA, CDR2 FQGNSA. This chain's CDR3 is CASSLGGPGRETQYF. CDR3 bases: TGTGCCAGCAGCTTAGGGGGGCCAGGGAGGGAGACCCAGTACTTC.